This TCR beta chain came from a study of T-cell reconstitution after alpha-beta-depleted transplantation in children. V was trimmed by 6 bases and J by 4 bases, leaving 16 bases between them. Germline CDR1 is MNHEY and CDR2 is SMNVEV (reference sequence). The CDR3 covers 14 residues. This sample's TCRbeta library carried unique molecular identifier barcodes. MiXCR, applied by TCRdb to the PCR reads, yields one record per CDR3 protein. The data show 450,000 to 500,000 distinct CDR3 sequences, with roughly an eighth seen just once and less than 6.5% held by the top ten. V gene TRBV27 combines with J gene TRBJ2-7; a possible D gene is TRBD1 (6 bases). The TCR comes from a human donor who donated a stem cell graft to a child with combined immunodeficiency. Here the sequenced sample was PBMCs from the stem cell graft donor, taken from the stem cell graft. The CDR3 DNA is TGTGCCAGCAGGTCGCTCGGGACAAGGTACGAGCAGTACTTC. The encoded protein is CASRSLGTRYEQYF.